Below, 8 T cell receptor beta chains from the same sample are listed, as sequenced in a study of blood T cell repertoires in COVID-19. TCRdb keeps only in-frame clones here, not all; method: immunoSEQ multiplex PCR. The sample consists of fewer than 150,000 clones, less than 90% of them appearing once. Sequenced: PBMCs or T cells enriched from blood (not recorded which). These TCRs come from a man younger than 45 who had recovered from COVID-19.

The rearrangement links TRBV27 to TRBJ2-6, with unresolved D. The ends were cut back, 3 bases at V and 2 bases at J, with 2 bases in the middle. This CDR3 has 13 residues. Germline CDR1 MNHEY, CDR2 SMNVEV (reference sequence). CDR3 amino acids: CASSFTGANVLTF. CDR3 DNA: TGTGCCAGCAGTTTCACTGGGGCCAACGTCCTGACTTTC.

The chain joins TRBV5-1 to TRBJ2-3; the D is unclear. The germline V gene has CDR1 SGHRS and CDR2 YFSETQ. This CDR3 is 15 amino acids long. V was clipped by 0 bases and J by 6 bases, with 14 bases between them. CDR3 protein: CASSLEETLRDTQYF. The CDR3 DNA reads as TGCGCCAGCAGCTTGGAGGAGACCCTGAGGGATACGCAGTATTTT. The variable domain in full, completed from reference TRBV5-1 and TRBJ2-3, reads KAGVTQTPRYLIKTRGQQVTLSCSPISGHRSVSWYQQTPGQGLQFLFEYFSETQRNKGNFPGRFSGRQFSNSRSEMNVSTLELGDSALYLCASSLEETLRDTQYFGPGTRLTVL.

CDR3 DNA: TGCGCCAGCAGCCAAGATCAGGGGCGCAGGTCAACTGAGACCCAGTACTTC. It is translated as CASSQDQGRRSTETQYF. This rearrangement joins TRBV4-1 to TRBJ2-5; possible D gene TRBD1, 6 bases. The CDR3 is 17 amino acids. The V end lost 0 bases, the J end lost 5 bases, and 19 bases lay between the germline ends. The V gene's germline CDR1 is MGHRA and CDR2 YSYEKL.

This rearrangement joins TRBV5-1 to TRBJ1-1, with TRBD1 matching 9 bases. In germline, CDR1 is SGHRS, CDR2 YFSETQ. The CDR3 is 14 residues long. V trimming: 4 bases; J trimming: 6 bases; junction bases outside the gene matches: 7. CDR3 nucleotides: TGCGCCAGCAGCGGGGGACAGGGTTTTGCTGAAGCTTTCTTT. As protein: CASSGGQGFAEAFF. The full variable domain, with the rest looked up from reference TRBV5-1 and TRBJ1-1, is KAGVTQTPRYLIKTRGQQVTLSCSPISGHRSVSWYQQTPGQGLQFLFEYFSETQRNKGNFPGRFSGRQFSNSRSEMNVSTLELGDSALYLCASSGGQGFAEAFFGQGTRLTVV.

The chain uses TRBV19 and TRBJ2-1, with D hard to call. V dropped 3 bases and J dropped 0 bases, with 9 bases sitting between them. Germline assignment: CDR1 LNHDA and CDR2 SQIVND (reference sequence). The CDR3 has 15 amino acids. The CDR3: CASSIAAASYNEQFF. For the CDR3, the DNA is TGTGCCAGTAGTATCGCTGCGGCCTCCTACAATGAGCAGTTCTTC.

The V gene is TRBV21-1, the J gene TRBJ2-1; the DNA was not used to check the table's D call, TRBD2. TRBV21-1 is a documented pseudogene. The CDR3 loop spans 16 amino acids. The CDR3 region is CASSTSGIHSYNEQFF. DNA of the CDR3: TGTGCCAGCAGCACGAGCGGGATTCACTCCTACAATGAGCAGTTCTTC.

The rearrangement joins TRBV15 to TRBJ1-2; D is unclear. The germline gives CDR1 LNHNV, CDR2 YYDKDF (reference sequence). Trimming took 1 base from V and 0 from J, leaving 15 bases between them. The CDR3 is made up of 17 amino acids. The CDR3, as DNA: TGTGCCACCAGCAGAGGGTCAGGCATCGCTCCTAACTATGGCTACACCTTC. Translating gives CATSRGSGIAPNYGYTF.

The chain joins TRBV18 to TRBJ2-5; 7 bases are shared with TRBD2. There are 13 residues in the CDR3. The V gene's germline CDR1 is KGHSH and CDR2 LQKENI. V was pared by 3 bases and J by 4 bases, with 2 bases of the junction left unmatched. The CDR3: CASSPSGIETQYF. Here the CDR3 DNA reads TGTGCCAGCTCACCCAGCGGGATAGAGACCCAGTACTTC.